These 7 T cell receptor beta chains were sequenced from one sample in a study of T-cell memory formation after mild COVID-19. TCRdb redid the calling of the 5' RACE reads with MiXCR, one entry per CDR3 protein. Seen here are roughly 610,000 distinct CDR3 sequences, around 15% observed once, and the top ten hold around 7.8%. Source material: PBMCs or a T cell subset sorted from them (not recorded which). Receptor source: an adult woman who had mild COVID-19 (a few samples of this study predate the infection). Cell type and time point are not known.

The genes are TRBV27 and TRBJ2-3, with D hard to call. V gave up 3 bases and J gave up 2 bases, with 12 bases separating them. The CDR3 contains 15 residues. Germline loops: CDR1 MNHEY, CDR2 SMNVEV (reference sequence). The CDR3 is CASSFLAEPTDTQYF. DNA for the CDR3: TGTGCCAGCAGTTTCTTGGCGGAACCCACAGATACGCAGTATTTT.

Here the CDR3 reads CASSPVSGTEAFF. CDR3 DNA sequence: TGTGCCAGCAGCCCCGTTTCGGGCACTGAAGCTTTCTTT. The V call is TRBV11-2, the J call TRBJ1-1; no clear D gene. Germline values: CDR1 SGHAT, CDR2 FQNNGV. This CDR3 spans 13 amino acids. The germline V and J ends were trimmed by 5 bases and 4 bases, with 11 bases remaining between them.

This clonotype appeared a few times. The chain couples TRBV7-7 to TRBJ2-5, with D perhaps TRBD2 (6 bases). Germline V gene lookup returns CDR1 SSHAT and CDR2 FNYEAQ (reference sequence). The V end lost 5 bases, the J end lost 4 bases, and 14 bases lay between the germline ends. The CDR3 sequence is 14 residues long. The CDR3 DNA sequence: TGTGCCAGCAGCCGGAGGGCAGGAGGAGAGACCCAGTACTTC. Its protein product is CASSRRAGGETQYF.

This clonotype was recorded many times. The rearrangement joins TRBV5-1 to TRBJ1-1, with 8 bases identical to TRBD1. The CDR3 consists of 15 residues. From germline, CDR1 is SGHRS and CDR2 YFSETQ. Germline trimming cut 4 bases from V and 1 base from J; bases unmatched to any gene: 6. The CDR3 protein is CASSQRQGPNTEAFF. Written as DNA, the CDR3 is TGCGCCAGCAGCCAGCGACAGGGGCCGAACACTGAAGCTTTCTTT.

This clonotype was seen a few times. The chain links TRBV18 to TRBJ1-1; D not resolved. In germline, CDR1 is KGHSH, CDR2 LQKENI. This CDR3 is built from 15 residues. The V gene lost 5 bases and the J gene lost 2 bases, with 15 bases spanning the gap. The CDR3 DNA follows: TGTGCCAGCTCATCCCTTGGCGTGCCTAACACTGAAGCTTTCTTT. The encoded protein is CASSSLGVPNTEAFF.

Ten or more counts support this clonotype. The chain couples TRBV29-1 to TRBJ2-7; TRBD1 might be the D (5 bases). Trimming took off 5 bases at V and 4 bases at J, with 12 bases between the two ends. This CDR3 region has 12 residues. The germline gives CDR1 SQVTM, CDR2 ANQGSEA. CDR3 in DNA: TGCAGCGTTTCAGCAGGGAATTACGAGCAGTACTTC. Its protein product is CSVSAGNYEQYF.

This clonotype came up many times. The chain uses TRBV29-1 and TRBJ2-1; 10 positions agree with TRBD2. Losses at the gene ends were 3 bases for V and 3 bases for J; bases not matched to a gene: 2. CDR1 SQVTM and CDR2 ANQGSEA come from the germline V gene. This CDR3 spans 14 amino acids. CDR3 protein: CSVEPSGSYNEQFF. CDR3 bases: TGCAGCGTTGAGCCTAGCGGGAGCTACAATGAGCAGTTCTTC.